This entry describes one T cell receptor beta chain. Sequencing used immunoSEQ multiplex PCR; TCRdb keeps in-frame clones, though not all of them. Of approximately 230,000 clones in the sample, about nine tenths were seen once. The length of the CDR3 is 16 residues. V lost 3 bases and J lost 4; bases outside the gene matches: 10. Germline lookup yields CDR1 SGDLS and CDR2 YYNGEE. This entry comes from a study of blood T cell repertoires in COVID-19. This chain joins TRBV9 and TRBJ1-3, with 7 nucleotides matching TRBD1. Source material: PBMCs or T cells enriched from blood (not recorded which). This clonotype was sampled from a man aged 18-30 years who had recovered from COVID-19. This chain's CDR3 is CASSGTGTEEGNTIYF. DNA for the CDR3: TGTGCCAGCAGCGGGACCGGGACAGAGGAAGGAAACACCATATATTTT.